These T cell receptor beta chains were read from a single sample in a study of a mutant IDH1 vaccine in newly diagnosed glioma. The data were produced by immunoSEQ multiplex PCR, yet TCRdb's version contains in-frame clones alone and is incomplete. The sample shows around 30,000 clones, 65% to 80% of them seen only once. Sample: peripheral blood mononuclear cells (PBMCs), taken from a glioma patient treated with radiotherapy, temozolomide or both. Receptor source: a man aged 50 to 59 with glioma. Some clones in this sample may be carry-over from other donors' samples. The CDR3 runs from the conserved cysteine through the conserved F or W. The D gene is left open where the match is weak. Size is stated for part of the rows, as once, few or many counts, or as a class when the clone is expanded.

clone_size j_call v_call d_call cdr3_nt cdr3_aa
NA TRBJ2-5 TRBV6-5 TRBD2 TGTGCCAGCAGCCCACTAGCGGGGTACGGGACCCAGTACTTC CASSPLAGYGTQYF
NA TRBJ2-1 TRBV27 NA TGTGCCAGCAGTCCCTTCGGTTCCTACAATGAGCAGTTCTTC CASSPFGSYNEQFF
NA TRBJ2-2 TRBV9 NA TGTGCCAGCAGCTCCGGGGGATCAGCCGGGGAGCTGTTTTTT CASSSGGSAGELFF
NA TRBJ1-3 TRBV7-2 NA TGTGCCAGCAGCTTAGGGGGTAGCGGAAACACCATATATTTT CASSLGGSGNTIYF
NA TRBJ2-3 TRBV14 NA TGTGCCAGCAGCCTAAGCGGGTACACAGATACGCAGTATTTT CASSLSGYTDTQYF
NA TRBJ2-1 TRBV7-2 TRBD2 TGTGCCAGCAGCTTTTCTAGCGGGATCTACAATGAGCAGTTCTTC CASSFSSGIYNEQFF
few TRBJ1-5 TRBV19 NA TGTGCCAGTAGCTCCGAACGCCGGGAGCCCCAGCATTTT CASSSERREPQHF
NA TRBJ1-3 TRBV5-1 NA TGCGCCAGCCGGGAGAGACCGACGGCCAGGTGGGACACCATATATTTT CASRERPTARWDTIYF
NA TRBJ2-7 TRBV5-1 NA TGCGCCAGCAGCCGTACAAGAGGCGAGCAGTACTTC CASSRTRGEQYF
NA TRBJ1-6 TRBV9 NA TGTGCCAGCAGCGTAGAGCCAGGGCCCCTCCACTTT CASSVEPGPLHF
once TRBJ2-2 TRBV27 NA TGTGCCAGCAGTTTAGCGGGTACGAACACCGGGGAGCTGTTTTTT CASSLAGTNTGELFF
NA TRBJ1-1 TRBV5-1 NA TGCGCCAGCAGCTTGTTTGTTGGAGGGTCTGCTGAAGCTTTCTTT CASSLFVGGSAEAFF
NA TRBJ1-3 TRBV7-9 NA TGTGCCAGCCGGGATAATGCAGGAGGAAACACCATATATTTT CASRDNAGGNTIYF
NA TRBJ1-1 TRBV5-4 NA TGTGCCAGCAGCCTGGGGGGGGGCAGGGATACTGAAGCTTTCTTT CASSLGGGRDTEAFF
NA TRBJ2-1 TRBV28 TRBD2 TGTGCCAGTGATGCCAGCGGGAGGGGTAGTAATGAGCAGTTCTTC CASDASGRGSNEQFF
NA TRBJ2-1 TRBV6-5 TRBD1 TGTGCCAGCAGTGACAGGGGATATGTCAATGAGCAGTTCTTC CASSDRGYVNEQFF
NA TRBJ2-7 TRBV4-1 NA TGCGCCAGCAGCCAAGGCAGGGAGTATCTATACGAGCAGTACTTC CASSQGREYLYEQYF
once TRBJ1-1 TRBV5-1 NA TGCGCCAGCAGCGCCGCGGGAAACACTGAAGCTTTCTTT CASSAAGNTEAFF
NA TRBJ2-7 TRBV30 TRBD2 TGTGCCTGGGGGAGGGTAGGTGGCTCCTACGAGCAGTACTTC CAWGRVGGSYEQYF
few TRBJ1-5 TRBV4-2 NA TGTGCCAGCAGCCAAGAACCCCGAAGCAATCAGCCCCAGCATTTT CASSQEPRSNQPQHF
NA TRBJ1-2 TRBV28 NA TGTGCCAGCAGTTTGGGTAGGTTTGTTGGCGGCTACACCTTC CASSLGRFVGGYTF
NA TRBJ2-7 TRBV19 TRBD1 TGTGCCAGTAGTATGGCCAGGGGGCGGAACGAGCAGTACTTC CASSMARGRNEQYF
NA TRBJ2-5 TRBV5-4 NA TGTGCCAGCAGCCTACGGGGGGCGCAAAGCCGAGAGACCCAGTACTTC CASSLRGAQSRETQYF
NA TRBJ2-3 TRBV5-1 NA TGCGCCAGCAGCTTGGAAACTTTAGATACGCAGTATTTT CASSLETLDTQYF
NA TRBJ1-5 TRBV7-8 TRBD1 TGTGCCAGCAGCCTAACAGGGGGCTGGCAGCCCCAGCATTTT CASSLTGGWQPQHF
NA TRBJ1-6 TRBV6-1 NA TGTGCCAGCAGTGAAAAAGGTGGCCGAGGGGGGACACCCCTCCACTTT CASSEKGGRGGTPLHF
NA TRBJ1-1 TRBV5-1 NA TGCGCCAGCAACATGTGGGGAATGAACACTGAAGCTTTCTTT CASNMWGMNTEAFF
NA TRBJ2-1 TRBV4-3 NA TGCGCCAGCAGCCAAGATGGACGGGGGGCCAAGGCTGAGCAGTTCTTC CASSQDGRGAKAEQFF
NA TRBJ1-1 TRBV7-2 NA TGTGCCAGCAGCCCGGGTCCTCAGGAAACTGAAGCTTTCTTT CASSPGPQETEAFF
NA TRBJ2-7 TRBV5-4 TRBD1 TGTGCCAGCAGCTTGGGACGGACAGGGGTGCTAGTCGAGCAGTACTTC CASSLGRTGVLVEQYF
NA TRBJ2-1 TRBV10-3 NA TGTGCCATCAGTGAGTCACAGCCCCATGAGCAGTTCTTC CAISESQPHEQFF
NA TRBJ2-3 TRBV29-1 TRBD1 TGCAGCGTTGAAGATCGGACAGGGGGAGATACGCAGTATTTT CSVEDRTGGDTQYF
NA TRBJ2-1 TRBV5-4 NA TGTGCCAGCAGCCCCCAGGGGGGGTTAGTGGACCTTTACAATGAGCAGTTCTTC CASSPQGGLVDLYNEQFF
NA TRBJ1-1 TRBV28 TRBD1 TGTGCCAGCAGTCCATTAGGGTCCCTCCGGCACAGGGGGTTCACTGAAGCTTTCTTT CASSPLGSLRHRGFTEAFF
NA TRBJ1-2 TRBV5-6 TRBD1 TGTGCCAGCAGGACTGCGGGACAGGGGGATCCTGGCTACACCTTC CASRTAGQGDPGYTF
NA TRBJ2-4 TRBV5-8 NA TGTGCCAGCAGCTTCGGGCAGGGCGGGAACATTCAGTACTTC CASSFGQGGNIQYF
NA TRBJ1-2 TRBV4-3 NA TGCGCCAGCAGCCAAGATCCCTTGGCAGGGTTATTCGGAGGTGGCTACACCTTC CASSQDPLAGLFGGGYTF
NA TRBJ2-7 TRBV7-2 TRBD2 TGTGCCAGCGTGGGACTAGGGGCTTACGAGCAGTACTTC CASVGLGAYEQYF
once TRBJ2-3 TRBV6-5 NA TGTGCCGACGCAAGGGAAACGCAGTATTTT CADARETQYF
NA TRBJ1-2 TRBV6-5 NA TGTGCCAGCAGTTACGGATACCAAGGCGGCTACACCTTC CASSYGYQGGYTF
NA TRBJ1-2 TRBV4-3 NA TGCGCCAGCAGCCGAGGAGGGGGAATCTATGGCTACACCTTC CASSRGGGIYGYTF
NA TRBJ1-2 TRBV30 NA TGTGCCTGGAGTGTAAAGGCCCCCGTGGGGGCTACCTTC CAWSVKAPVGATF
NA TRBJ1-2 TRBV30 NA TGTGCCTGGAGTCAGTTTAACTATGGCTACACCTTC CAWSQFNYGYTF
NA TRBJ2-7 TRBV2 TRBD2 TGTGCCAGCACCGGACTAGCGGCTACCTACGAGCAGTACTTC CASTGLAATYEQYF
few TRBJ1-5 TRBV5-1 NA TGCGCCAGCAGCTTGGAGACAGGTAGCGGGAATCAGCCCCAGCATTTT CASSLETGSGNQPQHF
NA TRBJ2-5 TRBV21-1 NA TGTGCCAGCAGCCGCCGGCTCAGGAGCGGGAGAGGGTATGGAGAGACCCAGTACTTC CASSRRLRSGRGYGETQYF
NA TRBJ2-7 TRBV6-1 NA TGTGCCAGCAGGTTCAGGGTGGGACTCTACGAGCAGTACTTC CASRFRVGLYEQYF
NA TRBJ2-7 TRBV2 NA TGTGCCAGCAGAGCCGGGACGGTAGGCGAGCAGTACTTC CASRAGTVGEQYF
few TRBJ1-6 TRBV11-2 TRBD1 TGTGCCAGCAGCTTAGGTGGACAGGGGGATTCACCCCTCCACTTT CASSLGGQGDSPLHF
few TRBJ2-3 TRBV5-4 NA TGTGCCAGCAGCTTGCGACCGACAGGCTGGACAGATACGCAGTATTTT CASSLRPTGWTDTQYF
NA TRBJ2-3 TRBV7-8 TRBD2 TGTGCCAGCAGCTTAGAGCGTCGCGGGCTAGCGGGGGGTACGCAGTATTTT CASSLERRGLAGGTQYF
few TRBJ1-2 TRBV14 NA TGTGCCAGCAGCCCCGGACAGTGGTATGGCTACACCTTC CASSPGQWYGYTF
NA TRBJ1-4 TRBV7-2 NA TGTGCCAGCAGCTTAGTATTGGGAGGTGAAAAACTGTTTTTT CASSLVLGGEKLFF
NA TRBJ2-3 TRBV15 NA TGTGCCACCAGCAGAGTGGCGTTACCCACAGATACGCAGTATTTT CATSRVALPTDTQYF
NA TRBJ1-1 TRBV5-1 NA TGCGCCAGCAGCTTGGAAGGAGTAAACACTGAAGCTTTCTTT CASSLEGVNTEAFF
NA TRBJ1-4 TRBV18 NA TGTGCCAGCTCACCTAGGGGGGCAACTAATGAAAAACTGTTTTTT CASSPRGATNEKLFF
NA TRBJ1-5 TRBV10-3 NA TGTGCCATCAGTGAGACTGTGGGCGGCAATCAGCCCCAGCATTTT CAISETVGGNQPQHF
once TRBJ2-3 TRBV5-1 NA TGCGCCAGCAGCTTGGAGGGCACAGATACGCAGTATTTT CASSLEGTDTQYF